This entry lists 16 T cell receptor beta chains sequenced from one sample in a study of identical twins. Each CDR3 protein is one row after TCRdb ran MiXCR on the 5' RACE reads. The sample contains some 1,700,000 distinct CDR3 sequences, roughly 35% of which appear only once. Sequenced input: cord blood. These receptors originate from a newborn girl in good health.

The chain employs TRBV4-3 and TRBJ2-1, with 7 bases identical to TRBD1. CDR3 size: 14 residues. Losses at the gene ends were 0 bases for V and 8 bases for J; bases not matched to a gene: 4. The germline gives CDR1 LGHNA, CDR2 YSLEER. The chain's CDR3 is CASSQEPGQDEQFF. The CDR3 bases are TGCGCCAGCAGCCAAGAGCCCGGACAGGATGAGCAGTTCTTC.

The table lists this clonotype with a few counts. V gene TRBV6-1 combines with J gene TRBJ1-4, with 7 bases identical to TRBD1. With 8 bases clipped from V and 4 bases from J, the junction kept 7 bases outside the gene matches. Germline V gene data show CDR1 as MNHNS and CDR2 as SASEGT. The CDR3 is 14 residues long. Written as DNA, the CDR3 is TGTGCCAGCGGACCGACAGGGCTTAATGAAAAACTGTTTTTT. It specifies CASGPTGLNEKLFF.

The genes are TRBV6-2 or TRBV6-3 and TRBJ2-1, with TRBD2 matching over 8 bases. With V trimmed by 2 bases and J by 7 bases, 10 bases remained unmatched. CDR3 length: 16 amino acids. Germline V gene sequence: CDR1 MNHEY, CDR2 SVGEGT. Written as DNA, the CDR3 is TGTGCCAGCAGTTACAGTACGGGGGGGCCGGGTAATGAGCAGTTCTTC. Translation: CASSYSTGGPGNEQFF.

The gene calls are TRBV12-3 or TRBV12-4 and TRBJ1-6; D unresolved. The V gene lost 2 bases and the J gene lost 8 bases, with 10 bases spanning the gap. This CDR3 comprises 14 residues. CDR3 coding DNA: TGTGCCAGCAGTTTATTGGGGTCGGATTCACCCCTCCACTTT. It is translated as CASSLLGSDSPLHF.

This clonotype has more than one count but fewer than ten. V usage is TRBV27 and J usage is TRBJ1-6; the match to TRBD1 covers 9 bases. V lost 6 bases, J lost 5 bases, and 14 bases stayed unmatched. The CDR3 is 18 residues long. The V gene's germline CDR1 is MNHEY and CDR2 SMNVEV (reference sequence). Here the CDR3 reads CASRTGTGSRKDNSPLHF. The CDR3 nucleotides read TGTGCCAGCAGAACAGGGACAGGGAGTAGAAAGGATAATTCACCCCTCCACTTT.

For this clonotype: A junction boundary mismatches the germline segment, possibly from a read error. V gene TRBV20-1 combines with J gene TRBJ2-3, with D tentatively TRBD2 (8 bases). Germline V gene data show CDR1 as DFQATT and CDR2 as SNEGSKA (reference sequence). The length of the CDR3 is 14 residues. Here the CDR3 DNA reads TGCGGTGCTATCGGGAGGGGGCGCACAGATACGCAGTATTTT. Encoded protein: CGAIGRGRTDTQYF.

This rearrangement joins TRBV5-4 to TRBJ2-1, with D perhaps matching TRBD1 (6 bases). V lost 4 bases, J lost 8 bases, and 13 bases lay in between. Germline CDR1 SGHNT, CDR2 YYREEE (reference sequence). The CDR3 covers 13 residues. The CDR3: CASSLLGADEQFF. CDR3 DNA: TGTGCCAGCAGCCTACTGGGGGCCGATGAGCAGTTCTTC.

This clonotype came up a few times. The chain couples TRBV6-5 to TRBJ2-7; D is possibly TRBD1 (5 bases). The CDR3 has 10 residues. CDR1 MNHEY and CDR2 SVGAGI come from the germline V gene. V gave up 10 bases and J gave up 8 bases, with 12 bases separating them. CDR3 DNA sequence: TGTGCCACCCGTGACAGAAAGCAGTACTTC. Protein product: CATRDRKQYF.

The J gene is TRBJ2-2, the V gene TRBV18; D not resolved. The CDR3 is 13 amino acids. The ends were cut back, 7 bases at V and 1 base at J, with 7 bases in the middle. Germline lookup yields CDR1 KGHSH and CDR2 LQKENI. The CDR3 coding sequence is TGTGCCAGCTTTAGACAGAACACCGGGGAGCTGTTTTTT. It yields the protein CASFRQNTGELFF.

The J gene is TRBJ2-3, the V gene TRBV27; unclear D gene. CDR3 size: 13 residues. Germline V gene lookup returns CDR1 MNHEY and CDR2 SMNVEV (reference sequence). V shed 3 bases and J shed 5 bases, with 9 bases lying between them. The chain's CDR3 is CASSFFLGDTQYF. In nucleotides, the CDR3 is TGTGCCAGCAGTTTCTTCCTAGGAGATACGCAGTATTTT.

V gene TRBV7-9 combines with J gene TRBJ1-5; D possibly corresponds to TRBD1 (6 bases). The V gene lost 1 base and the J gene lost 8 bases, with 15 bases spanning the gap. This CDR3 has 15 amino acids. Germline CDR1 is SEHNR and CDR2 is FQNEAQ (reference sequence). In nucleotides, the CDR3 is TGTGCCAGCAGCTTAGGGACGGGGGGCCGGGAGCCCCAGCATTTT. It is translated as CASSLGTGGREPQHF.

CDR3 nucleotides: TGCAGTGCTAGAGATCGTAAGCTTAGTGGGTACGTGGATCAGCCCCAGCATTTT. Protein: CSARDRKLSGYVDQPQHF. V and J are TRBV20-1 and TRBJ1-5, with D uncertain. Germline loops: CDR1 DFQATT, CDR2 SNEGSKA (reference sequence). The ends were cut back, 0 bases at V and 5 bases at J, with 23 bases in the middle. CDR3 length: 18 residues.

This sequence joins TRBV2 and TRBJ2-4; D might be TRBD1 or TRBD2, each matching 6 bases. Germline assignment: CDR1 SNHLY and CDR2 FYNNEI. The CDR3 spans 15 residues. V shed 4 bases and J shed 8 bases, with 18 bases lying between them. CDR3: CASSGQRGGIDIQYF. In nucleotides, the CDR3 is TGTGCCAGCAGTGGTCAGCGAGGGGGGATCGACATTCAGTACTTC.

The chain couples TRBV5-5 to TRBJ2-1, with 7 positions matching TRBD2. With V trimmed by 2 bases and J by 2 bases, 10 bases remained unmatched. The V gene's germline CDR1 is SGHKS and CDR2 YYEKEE (reference sequence). The CDR3 has 17 residues. CDR3 loop: CASSLLPPGLTYNEQFF. The CDR3 DNA sequence: TGTGCCAGCAGCTTATTGCCCCCGGGACTAACCTACAATGAGCAGTTCTTC.

V and J are TRBV10-3 and TRBJ2-5, with 7 bases matching TRBD2. The germline gives CDR1 ENHRY, CDR2 SYGVKD. The CDR3 is 16 residues long. V gave up 8 bases and J gave up 1 base; unmatched junction bases: 13. The CDR3 region is CAIRGSGGSFQETQYF. The CDR3 DNA is TGTGCCATCCGAGGTTCTGGCGGGAGTTTCCAAGAGACCCAGTACTTC.

The rearrangement links TRBV11-2 to TRBJ2-1; D is unresolved. CDR1 SGHAT and CDR2 FQNNGV come from the germline V gene. V dropped 6 bases and J dropped 10 bases, with 16 bases sitting between them. This CDR3 comprises 13 residues. DNA of the CDR3: TGTGCCAGCAGAGGGTCTCCTACCTACGAGCAGTTCTTC. Translating gives CASRGSPTYEQFF.